This T cell receptor beta chain stems from a study of T-cell reconstitution after alpha-beta-depleted transplantation in children (dated by TCRdb to about 2016). Regarding the complete study: T-cell immune reconstitution after TCRalphabeta/CD19-depleted allogeneic hematopoietic cell transplantation in children was quantitatively tracked in the study by means of TCR repertoire profiling.

At the junction V is shortened by 4 bases and J by 1 base, with 12 bases in between. The CDR3 goes from the cysteine to the phenylalanine over 14 residues. Of all the DNA, just the CDR3 is kept, 42 bases in frame from base 1. The germline V gene gives CDR1 as SGHRS and CDR2 as YFSETQ. This clonotype has at least ten counts. It lacks a known antigen. Base qualities are not recorded, but no much larger clone differs from it by a single base. Receptor libraries were prepared by PCR. The instrument was an Illumina HiSeq 2500. TCR library preparation used molecular barcoding, with unique molecular identifiers applied to normalize quantification of the TCRbeta repertoire. The raw public data were reprocessed by TCRdb itself: fastp quality trimming at Q25, MiXCR clonotype calling, in-frame beta chains only. Rows with one shared CDR3 protein collapse into an entry with the most common genes and DNA. The sample table shows 250,000 to 300,000 distinct CDR3 sequences, and almost 10% are seen once. About 9.4% of the sample rests with the top ten.

This receptor was identified in a human donor who donated a stem cell graft to a child with SCID. The sequencing used PBMCs from the stem cell graft donor, collected from the stem cell graft. The rearrangement joined TRBV5-1 to TRBJ2-7, with TRBD1 tentatively as D gene (5 bases match). CDR3 protein: CASSPQGVSYEQYF. The DNA reads as follows: TGCGCCAGCAGCCCCCAAGGGGTTTCCTACGAGCAGTACTTC.